This is a list of T cell receptor beta chains from one sample in a study of T cells in Graves' hyperthyroidism and ophthalmopathy. MiXCR, applied by TCRdb to the multiplex PCR reads, yields one record per CDR3 protein. This table has about 400,000 distinct CDR3 sequences, approximately 15% appearing once. The sequencing sample was made of blood. These TCRs come from a woman aged 18-29 years with Graves' hyperthyroidism. Each CDR3 is given with its conserved first and last residue. A D gene is named only where the DNA matches it firmly.

TRBJ2-2	TRBV4-3	-	CASSQSVAGIANTGELFF
TRBJ2-7	TRBV5-1	-	CASSLATAYEQYF
TRBJ2-1	TRBV9	-	CASSVGAGPALDNEQFF
TRBJ2-7	TRBV5-1	-	CASSLGQNYDYEQYF
TRBJ2-3	TRBV4-1	-	CASSPLGLGDTQYF
TRBJ2-1	TRBV4-1	TRBD2	CASSQYSTSARPNEQFF
TRBJ2-3	TRBV6-5	-	CASSYSIPQRQTRSTDTQYF
TRBJ1-1	TRBV7-9	TRBD1	CATQQGLNTEAFF
TRBJ2-1	TRBV19	-	CASSSGNTYNEQFF
TRBJ1-6	TRBV10-3	-	CAISEGQVNNSPLHF
TRBJ1-1	TRBV2	-	CASSQKGLFEAFF
TRBJ2-5	TRBV27	TRBD2	CASSSWGGTEETQYF
TRBJ2-7	TRBV20-1	TRBD2	CSASFGLAGVEQYF
TRBJ1-6	TRBV5-1	TRBD1	CASSRTGIDNSPLHF
TRBJ2-2	TRBV28	-	CASSPPQNTGELFF
TRBJ1-3	TRBV6-1	-	CASRVGGGVTDTIYF
TRBJ1-1	TRBV27	TRBD1	CASRGIDRGRNTEAFF
TRBJ1-5	TRBV12-3/TRBV12-4	-	CASSDPIRDSNQPQHF
TRBJ1-1	TRBV7-9	TRBD1	CASSRPGQGAGGTEAFF
TRBJ1-1	TRBV12-5	TRBD1	CASGLSNPGQDTEAFF
TRBJ2-7	TRBV12-3/TRBV12-4	-	CASSSGRNYEQYF
TRBJ1-4	TRBV9	-	CASSRQEGEKLFF
TRBJ1-2	TRBV7-9	-	CASSGSGAGYTF
TRBJ1-2	TRBV12-3/TRBV12-4	-	CASSFGNRRGYGYTF
TRBJ2-7	TRBV20-1	TRBD2	CSAQKREGNSYEQYF
TRBJ2-3	TRBV19	-	CASSTLLLTGGKYTQYF
TRBJ2-4	TRBV5-4	TRBD2	CASSLSGGRAKNIQYF
TRBJ2-2	TRBV10-3	-	CAISESQGGRTGELFF
TRBJ2-3	TRBV20-1	-	CSARVPLSQGLDTQYF
TRBJ2-4	TRBV27	-	CASKEENIQYF
TRBJ1-3	TRBV10-3	-	CAITDHQTGNTIYF
TRBJ2-6	TRBV7-9	-	CASSFTPGHGHSGANVLTF
TRBJ2-3	TRBV6-1	-	CATALVDATDTQYF
TRBJ1-2	TRBV6-2/TRBV6-3	-	CASSYTTGGGYTF
TRBJ2-7	TRBV3-1	-	CASSPGALNRQYF
TRBJ1-5	TRBV20-1	-	CSASLVQGFTDQPQHF
TRBJ1-1	TRBV18	TRBD1	CASSPKQGAEAFF